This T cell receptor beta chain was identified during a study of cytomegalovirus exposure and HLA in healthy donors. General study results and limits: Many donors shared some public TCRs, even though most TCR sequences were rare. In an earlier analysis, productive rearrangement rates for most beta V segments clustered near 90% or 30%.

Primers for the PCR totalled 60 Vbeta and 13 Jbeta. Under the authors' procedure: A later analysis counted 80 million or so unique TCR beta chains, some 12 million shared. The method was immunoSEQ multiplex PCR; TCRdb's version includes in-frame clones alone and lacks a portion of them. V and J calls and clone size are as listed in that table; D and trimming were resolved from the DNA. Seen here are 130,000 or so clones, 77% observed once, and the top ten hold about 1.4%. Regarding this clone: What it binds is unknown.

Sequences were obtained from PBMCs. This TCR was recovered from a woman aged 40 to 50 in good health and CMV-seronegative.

For the CDR3, the DNA is TGCGCCAGCAGTGACTACCCTCCCCAATTAGGCTACACCTTC. Translating it yields CASSDYPPQLGYTF. The chain carries TRBV10-2 and TRBJ1-2; no clear D gene. The CDR3 spans 14 residues. Between the trimmed V and J ends, which lost 3 bases and 8 bases, there was a span of 16 bases. The germline CDR1 and CDR2 sequences are WSHSY and SAAADI.